Below, 22 T cell receptor beta chains from the same sample are listed, as sequenced in a study of T cell repertoires and HLA-DP antigens. Using immunoSEQ multiplex PCR, the repertoire was profiled, and TCRdb retains in-frame clones only, with some absent. The table lists about 120,000 clones, 92% of them singletons. Their antigens are not known. The sample comprised CD4+ T cells from PBMCs. The source is a woman between 18 and 29 years old in good health and CMV-seronegative.

Turning to this clone: Other DNA sequences in this specimen translate into the identical CDR3. This chain uses TRBV9 with TRBJ1-2, with D possibly being TRBD1 (6 bases). This CDR3 is built from 14 residues. V gave up 0 bases and J gave up 8 bases, with 14 bases separating them. Germline CDR1 SGDLS, CDR2 YYNGEE. The chain's CDR3 is CASSVGGPGEGYTF. The CDR3 DNA sequence: TGTGCCAGCAGCGTAGGGGGGCCGGGGGAAGGCTACACCTTC.

The chain recombines TRBV7-9 with TRBJ2-2; 9 positions agree with TRBD1. Germline trimming cut 6 bases from V and 1 base from J; bases unmatched to any gene: 6. The germline V gene encodes CDR1 SEHNR and CDR2 FQNEAQ (reference sequence). The CDR3 has 16 residues. Here the CDR3 DNA reads TGTGCCAGCAGGAGACGGGACAGGGAGAACACCGGGGAGCTGTTTTTT. Its protein product is CASRRRDRENTGELFF.

This clone has just one count. The V and J genes are TRBV5-4 and TRBJ1-1; the D gene is possibly TRBD1 (6 bases). CDR1 and CDR2 from the germline V gene are SGHNT and YYREEE (reference sequence). Trimming took 0 bases from V and 5 from J, leaving 11 bases between them. CDR3 length equals 14 residues. As DNA, the CDR3 is TGTGCCAGCAGCTTGGACAGGGCTAAGACTGAAGCTTTCTTT. This gives the protein CASSLDRAKTEAFF. Supplemented by reference TRBV5-4 and TRBJ1-1, the full variable domain reads ETGVTQSPTHLIKTRGQQVTLRCSSQSGHNTVSWYQQALGQGPQFIFQYYREEENGRGNFPPRFSGLQFPNYSSELNVNALELDDSALYLCASSLDRAKTEAFFGQGTRLTVV.

The chain is built from TRBV19 and TRBJ2-6; tentatively, D is TRBD1 (6 bases). CDR1 LNHDA and CDR2 SQIVND come from the germline V gene (reference sequence). The CDR3 runs 15 residues. The V and J ends lost 7 bases and 0 bases respectively, with 10 bases between them. The CDR3 coding sequence is TGTGCCAGTACCGTACAGGGCTCTGGGGCCAACGTCCTGACTTTC. Protein: CASTVQGSGANVLTF.

This chain connects TRBV9 to TRBJ1-5; D perhaps matches TRBD1 (5 bases). Germline loops: CDR1 SGDLS, CDR2 YYNGEE. This CDR3 contains 16 residues. V lost 0 bases and J lost 0, with 10 bases in between. CDR3 in DNA: TGTGCCAGCAGCGTAGGAATGGGGGGTAGCAATCAGCCCCAGCATTTT. Its protein is CASSVGMGGSNQPQHF.

V is TRBV5-1 and J is TRBJ1-4; D remains unclear. CDR3 length: 14 amino acids. Trimming took off 0 bases at V and 8 bases at J, with 11 bases between the two ends. Germline-derived CDR1 and CDR2 are SGHRS and YFSETQ. In nucleotides, the CDR3 is TGCGCCAGCAGCTTGGAAGAGTGGGGAGAAAAACTGTTTTTT. Residues: CASSLEEWGEKLFF.

The CDR3 sequence is CASSFVGFRGPGANVLTF. The CDR3 DNA reads TGTGCCAGCAGCTTCGTAGGGTTCCGGGGGCCTGGGGCCAACGTCCTGACTTTC. The genes are TRBV11-2 and TRBJ2-6; D possibly uses TRBD1 or TRBD2 (6 bases each). The CDR3 is 18 amino acids. The germline V and J ends were trimmed by 3 bases and 2 bases, with 17 bases remaining between them. From germline, CDR1 is SGHAT and CDR2 FQNNGV.

The V and J genes are TRBV27 and TRBJ2-3; tentative D call: TRBD2 (6 bases). Trimming left V 6 bases short and J 2 bases short, with 12 bases between. The CDR3 loop spans 14 amino acids. Germline V gene data show CDR1 as MNHEY and CDR2 as SMNVEV (reference sequence). DNA for the CDR3: TGTGCCAGCAGCTGGGACTTAAACACAGATACGCAGTATTTT. This translates into CASSWDLNTDTQYF.

The genes are TRBV7-6 and TRBJ1-2; TRBD1 might be the D (5 bases). The CDR3 is made up of 17 amino acids. V was pared by 1 base and J by 0 bases, with 15 bases between. Germline V gene sequence: CDR1 SGHVS, CDR2 FNYEAQ. The CDR3 DNA reads TGTGCCAGCAGCTTAGGCCCCCGGGGCCCAGCTAACTATGGCTACACCTTC. Protein sequence: CASSLGPRGPANYGYTF.

This clone was counted once. The chain carries TRBV4-2 and TRBJ2-1, with 7 bases fitting TRBD2. Germline trimming cut 4 bases from V and 6 bases from J; bases unmatched to any gene: 6. This CDR3 contains 14 residues. Germline V gene sequence: CDR1 LGHNA, CDR2 YNFKEQ. DNA for the CDR3: TGTGCCAGCAGCCTCCCGGGGGGTCTCAATGAGCAGTTCTTC. It translates to CASSLPGGLNEQFF.

This chain links TRBV18 with TRBJ1-2, with 12 bases matching TRBD1. There are 16 residues in the CDR3. The V gene's germline CDR1 is KGHSH and CDR2 LQKENI. J lost 4 bases, V lost 3 bases, and 6 bases had no gene match. The DNA of the CDR3 is TGTGCCAGCTCACCGCCGGGACAGGGGGCAGGCTATGGCTACACCTTC. It encodes CASSPPGQGAGYGYTF.

This clone appeared a single time. This rearrangement joins TRBV6-1 to TRBJ2-2; TRBD1 matches at 7 bases. The junction had 3 bases not matched to a gene; V was cut back by 5 bases and J by 0 bases. Germline loops: CDR1 MNHNS, CDR2 SASEGT. The CDR3 has 15 amino acids. In nucleotides, the CDR3 is TGTGCCAGCAGTCCTGACAGGGCGAACACCGGGGAGCTGTTTTTT. Protein sequence: CASSPDRANTGELFF.

The chain links TRBV6-5 to TRBJ1-1, with D perhaps TRBD1 (6 bases). Germline CDR1 and CDR2: MNHEY and SVGAGI. V lost 6 bases, J lost 0 bases, and 14 bases lay in between. The CDR3 has 15 amino acids. CDR3 sequence reads: CASRGMGAVNTEAFF. CDR3 coding DNA: TGTGCCAGCAGGGGGATGGGGGCGGTGAACACTGAAGCTTTCTTT.

This clone was found a few times. V is TRBV30 and J is TRBJ2-4; D perhaps matches TRBD2 (6 bases). The V gene lost 3 bases and the J gene lost 0 bases, with 21 bases spanning the gap. Germline CDR1 is GTSNPN and CDR2 is SVGIG (reference sequence). This CDR3 spans 18 amino acids. CDR3 sequence reads: CAWRAGPYNVLAKNIQYF. DNA of the CDR3: TGTGCCTGGAGGGCGGGACCGTACAATGTTTTAGCCAAAAACATTCAGTACTTC.

The chain couples TRBV5-8 to TRBJ2-6, with D uncertain. This CDR3 comprises 13 residues. Deletions cut 8 bases from V and 0 bases from J, with 6 bases between. CDR1 and CDR2 from the germline V gene are SGHTS and YDEGEE. The CDR3 protein is CASRHSGANVLTF. For the CDR3, the DNA is TGTGCCAGTAGGCACTCTGGGGCCAACGTCCTGACTTTC.

The genes are TRBV11-2 and TRBJ2-3; tentative D call: TRBD1 (6 bases). CDR3 length equals 16 residues. Looked up from germline, CDR1 is SGHAT and CDR2 is FQNNGV. Deletions cut 6 bases from V and 0 bases from J, with 16 bases between. The CDR3 loop reads CASSPLGAASTDTQYF. Here the CDR3 DNA reads TGTGCCAGCAGTCCCCTGGGGGCAGCAAGCACAGATACGCAGTATTTT.

V usage is TRBV5-5 and J usage is TRBJ1-1; unclear D gene. The V gene lost 4 bases and the J gene lost 1 base, with 14 bases spanning the gap. The CDR3 spans 15 residues. Per the germline V gene, CDR1 is SGHKS and CDR2 is YYEKEE (reference sequence). CDR3 sequence reads: CASSTAQGRNTEAFF. CDR3 DNA sequence: TGTGCCAGCAGCACGGCTCAAGGGAGGAACACTGAAGCTTTCTTT.

The chain combines TRBV6-5 with TRBJ2-5; a weak D match, TRBD1 (6 bases). The CDR3 extends over 14 amino acids. The V end lost 5 bases, the J end lost 2 bases, and 12 bases lay between the germline ends. Germline lookup yields CDR1 MNHEY and CDR2 SVGAGI. Here the CDR3 reads CASSRGQRQETQYF. In DNA, the CDR3 is TGTGCCAGCAGTCGTGGACAGCGTCAAGAGACCCAGTACTTC.

This chain joins TRBV19 and TRBJ1-2, with a weak D call TRBD1 (6 bases). The CDR3 totals 12 residues. V lost 7 bases, J lost 4 bases, and 10 bases lay in between. In germline, CDR1 is LNHDA, CDR2 SQIVND (reference sequence). CDR3 sequence: CASTDRPYGYTF. As DNA, the CDR3 is TGTGCCAGTACCGACAGGCCCTATGGCTACACCTTC.

J is TRBJ2-7 and V is TRBV29-1, with D possibly being TRBD2 (6 bases). The V gene lost 6 bases and the J gene lost 1 base, with 13 bases spanning the gap. Germline V CDR1 and CDR2: SQVTM, ANQGSEA. This CDR3 has 13 amino acids. CDR3 protein: CSVGGRTSYEQYF. The DNA of the CDR3 is TGCAGCGTGGGAGGCAGGACGTCCTACGAGCAGTACTTC.

The chain is built from TRBV28 and TRBJ2-7; D perhaps matches TRBD2 (5 bases). V was shortened by 7 bases and J by 4 bases, with 17 bases between the two germline ends. CDR3 length: 14 amino acids. The germline V gene has CDR1 MDHEN and CDR2 SYDVKM. In nucleotides, the CDR3 is TGTGCCAGCAATCCCCCGGGGATGAATTACGAGCAGTACTTC. Translating gives CASNPPGMNYEQYF.

This clone was observed once. The rearrangement links TRBV5-1 to TRBJ2-1; TRBD2 agrees at 12 bases. Germline V lookup: CDR1 SGHRS, CDR2 YFSETQ. With 3 bases clipped from V and 4 bases from J, the junction kept 5 bases outside the gene matches. CDR3 length: 16 residues. This CDR3 reads CASSYRGLAGYNEQFF. DNA for the CDR3: TGCGCCAGCAGCTACCGTGGACTAGCGGGATACAATGAGCAGTTCTTC.